These T cell receptor beta chains were read from a single sample in a study of blood T cell repertoires in COVID-19. Data came from immunoSEQ multiplex PCR; TCRdb stores just in-frame clones and leaves some out. The sample consists of approximately 300,000 clones, 85% to 95% of them appearing once. Sequencing was carried out using PBMCs or T cells enriched from blood (not recorded which). These receptors were obtained from a woman in her 30s who had been exposed to COVID-19. CDR3s leave out the opening cysteine and the closing phenylalanine or tryptophan. Fields, in order: J gene, V gene, D gene, clone size, CDR3 protein. A D gene is named only where the DNA matches it firmly. The listing skips clone size in some rows; elsewhere it reads once, few, many or a size class.

J: TRBJ1-5
V: TRBV24-1
D: NA
size: NA
CDR3: ATSASGQPNYQPQH

J: TRBJ1-5
V: TRBV6-5
D: NA
size: NA
CDR3: ASSSLGGYRPQH

J: TRBJ1-2
V: TRBV7-9
D: NA
size: NA
CDR3: ASSADSGYGYT

J: TRBJ1-1
V: TRBV3-1/TRBV3-2
D: NA
size: NA
CDR3: ASSLRDGGTEAF

J: TRBJ2-3
V: TRBV7-3
D: TRBD1
size: NA
CDR3: ASSSYRDRVSTDTQY

J: TRBJ2-7
V: TRBV6-5
D: TRBD2
size: NA
CDR3: ASKGTSGGYEQY

J: TRBJ2-2
V: TRBV7-6
D: TRBD1
size: NA
CDR3: ASSLPTDRAFANTGELF

J: TRBJ2-7
V: TRBV5-1
D: NA
size: NA
CDR3: ASSFGQFYEQY

J: TRBJ1-6
V: TRBV16
D: TRBD1
size: once
CDR3: ASSLQGTGGGNSPLH

J: TRBJ2-3
V: TRBV27
D: TRBD2
size: NA
CDR3: ASSRLGGGTDTQY

J: TRBJ1-1
V: TRBV10-3
D: NA
size: few
CDR3: AISDPGTRNTEAF

J: TRBJ1-1
V: TRBV5-6
D: NA
size: NA
CDR3: ASSPPGGKGRGAF

J: TRBJ2-1
V: TRBV29-1
D: TRBD2
size: NA
CDR3: SVAGGIGAEQF

J: TRBJ1-2
V: TRBV2
D: TRBD1
size: NA
CDR3: ASSVPQGRNYGYT

J: TRBJ1-5
V: TRBV27
D: TRBD1
size: NA
CDR3: ASSLSLGTGRPGQPQH

J: TRBJ1-1
V: TRBV12-3/TRBV12-4
D: NA
size: NA
CDR3: ASTFLGVAF

J: TRBJ2-1
V: TRBV6-2/TRBV6-3
D: NA
size: NA
CDR3: ASSSGSLSEQF

J: TRBJ1-5
V: TRBV24-1
D: TRBD1
size: once
CDR3: ATCIHGTGVVSNQPQH

J: TRBJ1-4
V: TRBV19
D: NA
size: NA
CDR3: ASRALVGSVATNEKLF

J: TRBJ2-5
V: TRBV5-5
D: NA
size: NA
CDR3: ASSLTTYRETQY

J: TRBJ1-2
V: TRBV5-1
D: NA
size: NA
CDR3: ASSSLPSDYGYT

J: TRBJ2-5
V: TRBV25-1
D: NA
size: NA
CDR3: ASSVDRFETQY

J: TRBJ1-1
V: TRBV4-3
D: NA
size: NA
CDR3: ASSQGSRASTEAF

J: TRBJ1-2
V: TRBV2
D: NA
size: NA
CDR3: ASNRLQKGDGYT

J: TRBJ1-3
V: TRBV19
D: NA
size: NA
CDR3: ASSMGTRDTIY

J: TRBJ2-3
V: TRBV9
D: TRBD2
size: once
CDR3: ASSGLLAGGLDTQY

J: TRBJ1-2
V: TRBV30
D: TRBD1
size: NA
CDR3: AWSRGLYGYT

J: TRBJ2-1
V: TRBV27
D: NA
size: NA
CDR3: ASSSPGGQRYNEQF